The next 8 T cell receptor beta chains were all read from a single sample in a study of cytomegalovirus exposure and HLA in healthy donors. A multiplex PCR was run with 60 Vbeta primers and 13 Jbeta primers. TCRdb keeps only in-frame clones here, not all; method: immunoSEQ multiplex PCR. The table records 100,000 or so clones, more than 65% of them present only once. Sequences were obtained from PBMCs. Receptor source: a middle-aged man in good health and CMV-seropositive.

This chain links TRBV12-5 with TRBJ1-4, with TRBD1 as a possible D gene (6 bases). There are 12 residues in the CDR3. Trimming took off 7 bases at V and 8 bases at J, with 11 bases between the two ends. Germline CDR1 is LGHNT and CDR2 is FRNRAP. The CDR3 protein is CASARGQEKLFF. The CDR3 DNA is TGTGCTAGTGCCCGAGGACAGGAAAAACTGTTTTTT.

This chain links TRBV27 with TRBJ1-2; D gene unclear. The V end was cut by 1 base, the J end by 0 bases, with 9 bases between. The V gene's germline CDR1 is MNHEY and CDR2 SMNVEV (reference sequence). CDR3 length equals 15 residues. The CDR3 coding sequence is TGTGCCAGCAGTTTATTCCAACCAGCTAACTATGGCTACACCTTC. Translation: CASSLFQPANYGYTF.

This rearrangement joins TRBV19 to TRBJ1-1; no clear D gene. Trimming cost V 7 bases and J 3 bases, with 9 bases left between them. The germline gives CDR1 LNHDA, CDR2 SQIVND (reference sequence). The CDR3 spans 12 residues. The CDR3: CASKIPYTEAFF. CDR3 nucleotides: TGTGCCAGTAAAATCCCCTACACTGAAGCTTTCTTT. The variable domain in full, completed from reference TRBV19 and TRBJ1-1, reads DGGITQSPKYLFRKEGQNVTLSCEQNLNHDAMYWYRQDPGQGLRLIYYSQIVNDFQKGDIAEGYSVSREKKESFPLTVTSAQKNPTAFYLCASKIPYTEAFFGQGTRLTVV.

This chain joins TRBV9 and TRBJ2-2; D is undetermined. Trimming shortened V by 4 bases and J by 3 bases, and 7 bases separated the two germline ends. The CDR3 totals 13 residues. Germline CDR1 reads SGDLS; CDR2 reads YYNGEE. The CDR3 loop reads CASSPTDTGELFF. The CDR3 bases are TGTGCCAGCAGCCCAACGGACACCGGGGAGCTGTTTTTT.

V and J are TRBV11-3 and TRBJ2-1; TRBD2 aligns across 12 bases. V dropped 5 bases and J dropped 4; count of bases not matched to a gene: 6. This CDR3 comprises 16 residues. The germline V gene has CDR1 SGHNT and CDR2 YENEEA. The CDR3: CASSPRTSGMYNEQFF. CDR3 DNA: TGTGCCAGCAGCCCCCGGACTAGCGGGATGTACAATGAGCAGTTCTTC.

This clone appeared a few times. J is TRBJ2-7 and V is TRBV7-9; 9 bases align to TRBD2. This CDR3 spans 15 amino acids. The V gene end was trimmed by 0 bases and the J gene end by 3 bases; junction bases not matched to a gene: 3. From germline, CDR1 is SEHNR and CDR2 FQNEAQ (reference sequence). The CDR3 protein is CASSLARGGLYEQYF. CDR3 DNA: TGTGCCAGCAGCTTAGCGCGGGGGGGCCTCTACGAGCAGTACTTC.

This clone has only a few counts. The chain has TRBV2 and TRBJ2-1; the D gene is possibly TRBD1 (5 bases). Trimming pared 5 bases from V and 8 bases from J, leaving 13 bases between. Germline V gene data show CDR1 as SNHLY and CDR2 as FYNNEI. CDR3 length: 13 amino acids. The CDR3 loop is CASSLTGFDEQFF. The DNA for the CDR3 is TGTGCCAGCAGTCTCACAGGTTTCGATGAGCAGTTCTTC. Looking up the rest from reference TRBV2 and TRBJ2-1 gives the full variable domain: EPEVTQTPSHQVTQMGQEVILRCVPISNHLYFYWYRQILGQKVEFLVSFYNNEISEKSEIFDDQFSVERPDGSNFTLKIRSTKLEDSAMYFCASSLTGFDEQFFGPGTRLTVL.

This clone appeared once. The chain has TRBV15 and TRBJ1-6; 10 nucleotides match TRBD1. J was trimmed by 11 bases and V by 1 base; bases with no gene match: 5. Germline CDR1 is LNHNV and CDR2 is YYDKDF (reference sequence). The CDR3 consists of 15 residues. As DNA, the CDR3 is TGTGCCACCAGCAGAGGACAGGGGGCGAATCCACCCCTCCACTTT. Translation: CATSRGQGANPPLHF.